The T cell receptor (beta chain) described here comes from a study of blood T cell repertoires in COVID-19. Background on the study: The origin of the acute and convalescent COVID-19 samples was the United States, Italy and Spain. Sample material is recorded as cDNA or gDNA derived from T cells, B-cell-depleted T cells, or PBMCs.

This table comes from immunoSEQ multiplex PCR, and its TCRdb copy is limited to in-frame clones, with some not included. The table has approximately 210,000 clones, around 89% seen once. Recovery among Cohort 3 donors was established by two negative PCRs, clearance, or symptom resolution. CDR1 SGHNT and CDR2 YYREEE come from the germline V gene (reference sequence). The V segment lost 4 bases and the J segment 3 bases; nucleotides outside the gene matches: 3. This CDR3 has 14 amino acids. This TCR was sampled from a woman between 18 and 29 years old who had recovered from COVID-19. The sample taken for sequencing was PBMCs or T cells enriched from blood (not recorded which). The chain has TRBV5-4 and TRBJ2-7; 11 bases map to TRBD1. CDR3 residues: CASSGGQGVYEQYF. The CDR3 nucleotides are TGTGCCAGCAGCGGGGGACAGGGGGTCTACGAGCAGTACTTC.